These 15 T cell receptor beta chains originate from one sample sequenced in a study of CD8+CD57+ T cells in acquired aplastic anemia. Genomic DNA was employed as the template in profiling TCR beta VDJ and CDR3. TCRdb analysed the reads with MiXCR anew, one entry per CDR3 protein. Here the sample spans tens of thousands of distinct CDR3 sequences, around three quarters being singletons. The sample comprised sorted CD4+, CD8+, or CD8+CD57+ T cells (not recorded which) from PBMCs. The receptors here all came from a human donor in good health, serving as a control.

The V and J genes are TRBV10-3 and TRBJ1-2, with D tentatively TRBD1 (6 bases). The CDR3 length is 14 residues. Trimming cost V 6 bases and J 4 bases, with 15 bases left between them. Per germline, CDR1 ENHRY and CDR2 SYGVKD. The CDR3 sequence is CAIREDSHFYGYTF. CDR3 bases: TGTGCCATCAGGGAGGACAGCCACTTCTATGGCTACACCTTC.

The chain recombines TRBV10-3 with TRBJ2-2; 7 bases line up with TRBD1. Per the germline V gene, CDR1 is ENHRY and CDR2 is SYGVKD. The CDR3 has 15 amino acids. Losses at the gene ends were 6 bases for V and 3 bases for J; bases not matched to a gene: 7. This chain's CDR3 is CAIRRQGVDTGELFF. Written as DNA, the CDR3 is TGTGCCATCAGAAGGCAGGGGGTCGACACCGGGGAGCTGTTTTTT.

This chain uses TRBV10-3 with TRBJ2-1; the D call may be TRBD1 or TRBD2 (6 bases each). CDR1 and CDR2 (germline): ENHRY, SYGVKD. Trimming removed 0 bases at V and 10 bases at J, with 10 bases between. CDR3 length equals 13 residues. The CDR3: CAISESGGGEQFF. The CDR3 DNA sequence: TGTGCCATCAGTGAGTCCGGGGGCGGGGAGCAGTTCTTC.

This clonotype was observed a few times. CDR3 residues: CASSILGVEGTGLQYEQFF. The CDR3 DNA follows: TGTGCCAGCAGCATATTAGGTGTAGAAGGGACAGGACTACAATATGAGCAGTTCTTC. The rearrangement joins TRBV25-1 to TRBJ2-1, with 8 bases fitting TRBD1. Trimming took 6 bases from V and 8 from J; bases not matched to a gene: 24. Germline lookup yields CDR1 MGHDK and CDR2 SYGVNS. The CDR3 spans 19 residues.

The V call is TRBV15, the J call TRBJ1-1, with no clear D. Trimming removed 4 bases at V and 2 bases at J, with 14 bases between. The CDR3 runs 15 residues. Germline assignment: CDR1 LNHNV and CDR2 YYDKDF (reference sequence). CDR3: CATSIFVRANTEAFF. Here the CDR3 DNA reads TGTGCCACCAGCATTTTTGTTAGGGCAAACACTGAAGCTTTCTTT.

The rearrangement uses TRBV19 and TRBJ2-2; D remains unclear. Germline V gene data show CDR1 as LNHDA and CDR2 as SQIVND (reference sequence). The CDR3 length is 12 residues. V lost 2 bases and J 6 bases, leaving 4 bases between the germline ends. CDR3 nucleotide sequence: TGTGCCAGTAGTATAATGTCCGGGGAGCTGTTTTTT. Residues: CASSIMSGELFF.

The chain recombines TRBV10-1 with TRBJ2-3, with D maybe TRBD2 (6 bases). The CDR3 has 12 amino acids. Germline V gene lookup returns CDR1 WNHNN and CDR2 SYGVQD (reference sequence). Trimming shortened V by 3 bases and J by 8 bases, and 9 bases separated the two germline ends. The CDR3 here is CASSDSGLTQYF. CDR3 nucleotide sequence: TGCGCCAGCAGTGATAGCGGCCTTACGCAGTATTTT.

As regards this clonotype: Its ends do not fully match the called genes, so a read error is possible. The chain carries TRBV2 and TRBJ1-2; TRBD1 agrees at 8 bases. This CDR3 spans 12 amino acids. Germline V gene sequence: CDR1 SNHLY, CDR2 FYNNEI. The CDR3 spells CASRDRDYGYAF. The CDR3 DNA is TGTGCCAGCAGGGACAGGGACTATGGCTACGCCTTC.

The chain couples TRBV11-1 to TRBJ2-7, with unresolved D. This CDR3 region has 14 residues. CDR1 is SGHAT, CDR2 FQDESV, per germline (reference sequence). Trimming cost V 5 bases and J 0 bases, with 11 bases left between them. CDR3 sequence reads: CASSIDTSSYEQYF. As DNA, the CDR3 is TGTGCCAGCAGCATCGACACGAGCTCCTACGAGCAGTACTTC.

The chain has TRBV19 and TRBJ1-5, with 7 bases aligning to TRBD1. V shed 3 bases and J 4 bases; nucleotides not matched to a gene: 3. CDR1 and CDR2 (germline): LNHDA, SQIVND (reference sequence). This CDR3 has 14 amino acids. CDR3 DNA sequence: TGTGCCAGTAGTATCCCACAGGGGAATCAGCCCCAGCATTTT. Translation: CASSIPQGNQPQHF.

V and J are TRBV2 and TRBJ2-7; no clear D. CDR3 length: 11 amino acids. Looked up from germline, CDR1 is SNHLY and CDR2 is FYNNEI. The V gene lost 2 bases and the J gene lost 2 bases, with 1 base spanning the gap. The chain's CDR3 is CASSETYEQYF. The DNA for the CDR3 is TGTGCCAGCAGTGAAACCTACGAGCAGTACTTC.

The rearrangement uses TRBV5-1 and TRBJ1-3, with D unresolved. The CDR3 extends over 15 amino acids. The V and J ends lost 7 bases and 0 bases respectively, with 14 bases between them. Germline V gene data show CDR1 as SGHRS and CDR2 as YFSETQ. CDR3 protein: CASAGSKSSGNTIYF. The CDR3 coding sequence is TGCGCCAGCGCCGGATCGAAGAGCTCTGGAAACACCATATATTTT.

In this sample, this clonotype turned up a few times. The germline gene is not matched at one end of the junction; a read error may be the cause. V and J are TRBV20-1 and TRBJ2-7, with D possibly being TRBD2 (7 bases). This CDR3 region has 14 residues. The germline gives CDR1 DFQATT, CDR2 SNEGSKA (reference sequence). CDR3 sequence reads: CSARRGGGSYEQYF. As DNA, the CDR3 is TGCAGTGCTAGGCGGGGCGGGGGCTCCTATGAGCAGTACTTC.

The rearrangement joins TRBV7-8 to TRBJ2-1, with 9 positions matching TRBD2. The CDR3 spans 16 residues. Germline V gene lookup returns CDR1 SGHVS and CDR2 FQNEAQ. Trimming took 5 bases from V and 2 from J; bases not matched to a gene: 7. The CDR3: CASSPLSGGPYNEQFF. Written as DNA, the CDR3 is TGTGCCAGCAGCCCACTTAGCGGGGGCCCCTACAATGAGCAGTTCTTC.

The CDR3, as DNA: TGCGCCAGCAGCGTTGACCCCTTTTCCTACGAGCAGTACTTC. Translation gives CASSVDPFSYEQYF. The chain uses TRBV5-1 and TRBJ2-5, with unresolved D. The DNA end favors TRBJ2-7, so the J call may be wrong. The CDR3 contains 14 residues. CDR1 and CDR2 (germline): SGHRS, YFSETQ.